The 9 T cell receptor beta chains below all came from one sample that was sequenced in a study of blood T cell repertoires in COVID-19. The method was immunoSEQ multiplex PCR; TCRdb's version includes in-frame clones alone and lacks a portion of them. This table holds 95,000 or so clones, less than 85% found once. Sequencing was performed on peripheral blood. The source of these receptors is a human donor in a cohort sampled during active COVID-19.

This clone is a singleton in its sample. The CDR3 DNA is TGTGCCAGTAGTAGGGGACAGGTCATCACAGATACGCAGTATTTT. Translation: CASSRGQVITDTQYF. V gene TRBV19 combines with J gene TRBJ2-3, with 8 positions matching TRBD1. Per the germline V gene, CDR1 is LNHDA and CDR2 is SQIVND (reference sequence). This CDR3 is built from 15 residues. V dropped 4 bases and J dropped 2; count of bases not matched to a gene: 5.

The chain links TRBV5-1 to TRBJ2-3; 9 bases align to TRBD2. The CDR3 loop spans 16 amino acids. In germline, CDR1 is SGHRS, CDR2 YFSETQ. V lost 0 bases to trimming and J lost 0 bases; unmatched junction nucleotides: 2. CDR3 DNA sequence: TGCGCCAGCAGCTTGGTAGCGGGGGCTAGCACAGATACGCAGTATTTT. As protein: CASSLVAGASTDTQYF.

This clone was observed once. This chain uses TRBV28 with TRBJ2-3; 7 nucleotides match TRBD1. J lost 2 bases, V lost 4 bases, and 3 bases had no gene match. Germline V CDR1 and CDR2: MDHEN, SYDVKM. This CDR3 comprises 14 residues. CDR3 nucleotides: TGTGCCAGCAGTTCGGGACAGCTCACAGATACGCAGTATTTT. Amino acids: CASSSGQLTDTQYF.

The chain recombines TRBV19 with TRBJ2-2; 7 nucleotides line up with TRBD1. This CDR3 has 14 amino acids. CDR1 LNHDA and CDR2 SQIVND come from the germline V gene (reference sequence). The V and J ends lost 7 bases and 5 bases, in that order; junction bases with no gene match: 7. This CDR3 is CASTTGVRTGELFF. The CDR3 DNA reads as TGTGCCAGTACCACAGGGGTCCGGACCGGGGAGCTGTTTTTT.

The chain is built from TRBV19 and TRBJ2-6; 7 nucleotides align to TRBD1. There are 15 residues in the CDR3. The germline V gene has CDR1 LNHDA and CDR2 SQIVND (reference sequence). The junction had 5 bases not matched to a gene; V was cut back by 6 bases and J by 3 bases. In nucleotides, the CDR3 is TGTGCCAGTAGCGAAGACAGGGTTGGGGCCAACGTCCTGACTTTC. Translated: CASSEDRVGANVLTF.

This clone was seen a few times. This chain connects TRBV27 to TRBJ2-3; tentative D call: TRBD1 (5 bases). V lost 2 bases, J lost 5 bases, and 11 bases lay in between. CDR3 length equals 14 residues. Germline CDR1 and CDR2: MNHEY and SMNVEV (reference sequence). The CDR3: CASSLQGGQDTQYF. DNA for the CDR3: TGTGCCAGCAGTTTACAGGGTGGTCAAGATACGCAGTATTTT.

The chain recombines TRBV7-9 with TRBJ2-5; 8 nucleotides match TRBD1. CDR1 is SEHNR and CDR2 is FQNEAQ in the germline V gene (reference sequence). CDR3 length equals 14 residues. Trimming cost V 4 bases and J 5 bases; bases outside gene matches: 6. CDR3 loop: CASSSQGEMETQYF. The DNA for the CDR3 is TGTGCCAGCAGCTCACAGGGGGAGATGGAGACCCAGTACTTC.

The chain employs TRBV6-5 and TRBJ1-2; tentative D call: TRBD1 (5 bases). This CDR3 is built from 14 residues. Trimming removed 5 bases at V and 1 base at J, with 11 bases between. CDR1 is MNHEY and CDR2 is SVGAGI in the germline V gene. The chain's CDR3 is CASSPGLLNYGYTF. CDR3 DNA sequence: TGTGCCAGCAGTCCGGGACTTCTTAACTATGGCTACACCTTC.

In DNA form, the CDR3 reads TGTGCCAGCAGTGAAGCTTGGACAGGTGGCTATGGCTACACCTTC. Its protein is CASSEAWTGGYGYTF. The gene calls are TRBV6-1 and TRBJ1-2, with 7 bases matching TRBD1. The V gene end was trimmed by 0 bases and the J gene end by 4 bases; junction bases not matched to a gene: 5. Germline-derived CDR1 and CDR2 are MNHNS and SASEGT. CDR3 length: 15 amino acids.